Each of the 25 T cell receptor beta chains below was sequenced from the same sample in a study of T cell changes during pregnancy in multiple sclerosis. Assay: immunoSEQ multiplex PCR; the TCRdb copy retains only in-frame clones and omits some. This sample has about 69,000 clones; about 88% occur once, and the top ten carry approximately 3.3%. The starting material was peripheral blood, obtained before pregnancy. Receptors originate from a female donor with multiple sclerosis, enrolled in a pregnancy study.

This chain uses TRBV20-1 with TRBJ2-1; D ambiguous. V shed 3 bases and J shed 8 bases, with 8 bases lying between them. The CDR3 is 11 residues long. Germline V lookup: CDR1 DFQATT, CDR2 SNEGSKA (reference sequence). For the CDR3, the DNA is TGCAGTGCTAGGGTTCGGGATGAGCAGTTCTTC. Its protein product is CSARVRDEQFF.

The chain joins TRBV27 to TRBJ1-2; D not resolved. Germline V gene data show CDR1 as MNHEY and CDR2 as SMNVEV (reference sequence). The germline V and J ends were trimmed by 0 bases and 5 bases, with 13 bases remaining between them. The length of the CDR3 is 15 residues. The CDR3 reads CASSLSPSGGYGYTF. CDR3 nucleotides: TGTGCCAGCAGTTTATCTCCCTCGGGAGGGTATGGCTACACCTTC.

CDR3 sequence (DNA): TGTGCCAGCAGTTACTCAGGGGAGGCAGAGACCCAGTACTTC. Translation: CASSYSGEAETQYF. The rearrangement joins TRBV6-5 to TRBJ2-5, with D possibly matching TRBD2 (6 bases). The V gene lost 0 bases and the J gene lost 4 bases, with 9 bases spanning the gap. Germline V gene lookup returns CDR1 MNHEY and CDR2 SVGAGI. This CDR3 has 14 amino acids.

The rearrangement links TRBV6-4 to TRBJ2-7; D ambiguous. The V end was cut by 8 bases, the J end by 5 bases, with 34 bases between. The CDR3 sequence is 19 residues long. The germline V gene has CDR1 MRHNA and CDR2 SNTAGT. The CDR3: CASGGWAISGTQAPNEQYF. In DNA, the CDR3 is TGTGCCAGCGGTGGATGGGCTATATCTGGAACTCAAGCTCCCAACGAGCAGTACTTC.

The chain recombines TRBV6-1 with TRBJ2-7; TRBD1 matches 9 bases. With V trimmed by 7 bases and J by 9 bases, 13 bases remained unmatched. Germline V gene lookup returns CDR1 MNHNS and CDR2 SASEGT. This CDR3 region has 14 residues. This CDR3 reads CASTQRGDRALQYF. CDR3 coding DNA: TGTGCCAGCACTCAAAGGGGGGACAGGGCTTTGCAGTACTTC.

J is TRBJ1-6 and V is TRBV6-5; 7 bases are a match to TRBD1. The CDR3 contains 14 residues. CDR1 and CDR2 (germline): MNHEY, SVGAGI. Losses at the gene ends were 5 bases for V and 8 bases for J; bases not matched to a gene: 6. As DNA, the CDR3 is TGTGCCAGCAGTCCCCGGGACAGCTATTCACCCCTCCACTTT. This gives the protein CASSPRDSYSPLHF.

This chain connects TRBV29-1 to TRBJ2-4; D is unclear. The CDR3 is 13 residues long. V shed 6 bases and J shed 2 bases, with 11 bases lying between them. The germline V gene encodes CDR1 SQVTM and CDR2 ANQGSEA. In DNA, the CDR3 is TGCAGCGTAGTGAGTTGGTCCAAAAACATTCAGTACTTC. It codes for CSVVSWSKNIQYF.

The chain combines TRBV6-5 with TRBJ1-1; unclear D gene. The CDR3 runs 16 residues. Germline V gives CDR1 MNHEY, CDR2 SVGAGI. Trimming cost V 2 bases and J 0 bases, with 13 bases left between them. CDR3 sequence (DNA): TGTGCCAGCAGTTACGATCCAGGAGGGCTGAACACTGAAGCTTTCTTT. Protein sequence: CASSYDPGGLNTEAFF.

The rearrangement links TRBV5-6 to TRBJ1-1; 9 nucleotides agree with TRBD1. This CDR3 is built from 16 residues. The germline gives CDR1 SGHDT, CDR2 YYEEEE. With 5 bases clipped from V and 5 bases from J, the junction kept 13 bases outside the gene matches. CDR3 DNA: TGTGCCAGCAGGGCCCGGACAGGGGCGATTGGAACTGAAGCTTTCTTT. Encoded protein: CASRARTGAIGTEAFF.

This sequence joins TRBV7-2 and TRBJ1-2, with D tentatively TRBD1 (6 bases). V lost 5 bases to trimming and J lost 8 bases, with 21 bases between them. CDR1 and CDR2 (germline): SGHTA, FQGNSA. The CDR3 is 15 amino acids. The CDR3 is CASSPYNQDRRGYTF. CDR3 DNA sequence: TGTGCCAGCAGCCCTTATAACCAAGACAGGAGAGGCTACACCTTC.

The chain combines TRBV6-5 with TRBJ1-5; 8 bases map to TRBD1. Germline CDR1 reads MNHEY; CDR2 reads SVGAGI. There are 15 residues in the CDR3. V was clipped by 6 bases and J by 2 bases; unmatched bases: 6. For the CDR3, the DNA is TGTGCCAGCAGAAGACAGGGGCCGGGCAATCAGCCCCAGCATTTT. Protein: CASRRQGPGNQPQHF.

The J gene is TRBJ1-1, the V gene TRBV6-5; TRBD1 might be the D (5 bases). CDR1 and CDR2 (germline): MNHEY, SVGAGI. The CDR3 has 13 residues. V was clipped by 6 bases and J by 0 bases, with 8 bases between them. CDR3 in amino acids: CASRPTVNTEAFF. The CDR3 DNA follows: TGTGCCAGCAGACCGACAGTGAACACTGAAGCTTTCTTT.

The V gene is TRBV19, the J gene TRBJ2-5, with TRBD1 matching 8 bases. The CDR3 covers 16 residues. CDR1 is LNHDA, CDR2 SQIVND, per germline (reference sequence). After removal of 4 bases from V and 1 base from J, the junction contained 8 bases not matched to a gene. The DNA of the CDR3 is TGTGCCAGTAGTACGGACAGGGTCAGGGGCCAAGAGACCCAGTACTTC. Protein product: CASSTDRVRGQETQYF.

This clone has a single count. DNA for the CDR3: TGTGCCAGCAGTGCCCCGAGTAGCGGGAGGGCCGTTGAGCAGTTCTTC. It codes for CASSAPSSGRAVEQFF. The chain couples TRBV2 to TRBJ2-1; 11 positions match TRBD2. The CDR3 runs to 16 residues. Germline loops: CDR1 SNHLY, CDR2 FYNNEI. V lost 4 bases, J lost 9 bases, and 11 bases stayed unmatched.

The gene calls are TRBV6-5 and TRBJ2-7; 8 nucleotides line up with TRBD1. The germline CDR1 and CDR2 sequences are MNHEY and SVGAGI. V was clipped by 6 bases and J by 3 bases; unmatched bases: 10. The CDR3 loop spans 15 amino acids. CDR3 residues: CASRDPGGAVYEQYF. Written as DNA, the CDR3 is TGTGCCAGCAGAGACCCAGGGGGCGCGGTCTACGAGCAGTACTTC.

The rearrangement joins TRBV7-9 to TRBJ2-3; 8 bases line up with TRBD2. The V gene end was trimmed by 5 bases and the J gene end by 6 bases; junction bases not matched to a gene: 19. The CDR3 totals 18 residues. Germline CDR1 reads SEHNR; CDR2 reads FQNEAQ (reference sequence). As DNA, the CDR3 is TGTGCCAGCAGCCACGGGGGGGGGCCTTTATACTTCATGGATACGCAGTATTTT. Amino acid sequence: CASSHGGGPLYFMDTQYF.

The CDR3 bases are TGTGCCAGCAGCTTGGGGGACAGGGTAGCTAACTATGGCTACACCTTC. Translation: CASSLGDRVANYGYTF. J is TRBJ1-2 and V is TRBV5-6; 9 nucleotides agree with TRBD1. V dropped 0 bases and J dropped 0; count of bases not matched to a gene: 3. The CDR3 contains 16 residues. CDR1 SGHDT and CDR2 YYEEEE come from the germline V gene.

The rearrangement links TRBV29-1 to TRBJ2-5; TRBD2 is a possible D gene (7 bases). This CDR3 has 14 amino acids. V gave up 4 bases and J gave up 5 bases, with 17 bases separating them. Germline lookup yields CDR1 SQVTM and CDR2 ANQGSEA. The CDR3 bases are TGCAGCGTTGTGGGGGCGGGAGCCGGGGAGACCCAGTACTTC. Its protein is CSVVGAGAGETQYF.

The chain links TRBV11-3 to TRBJ2-7, with 12 bases matching TRBD2. The CDR3 is 15 amino acids. Germline V lookup: CDR1 SGHNT, CDR2 YENEEA. J lost 3 bases, V lost 5 bases, and 5 bases had no gene match. The CDR3 spells CASSLRLAGVYEQYF. In nucleotides, the CDR3 is TGTGCCAGCAGCCTCCGACTAGCGGGGGTCTACGAGCAGTACTTC.

The chain employs TRBV6-1 and TRBJ1-2, with 7 bases lining up with TRBD1. The CDR3 spans 13 residues. V was clipped by 2 bases and J by 6 bases; unmatched bases: 3. Germline lookup yields CDR1 MNHNS and CDR2 SASEGT. The CDR3 is CASSERQGDGYTF. CDR3 sequence (DNA): TGTGCCAGCAGTGAACGACAGGGCGATGGCTACACCTTC.

The chain is built from TRBV5-1 and TRBJ2-5; tentative D call: TRBD1 (6 bases). CDR1 and CDR2 from the germline V gene are SGHRS and YFSETQ. V shed 4 bases and J shed 2 bases, with 12 bases lying between them. The CDR3 runs to 14 residues. Written as DNA, the CDR3 is TGCGCCAGCAGCCCTCGGACAGCACAAGAGACCCAGTACTTC. Its protein is CASSPRTAQETQYF.

Remarks on this clone: Other DNA sequences in the sample encode the same CDR3. V and J are TRBV9 and TRBJ2-3, with 7 bases matching TRBD2. The ends lost 0 bases at V and 4 bases at J; junction bases unmatched: 5. This CDR3 region has 15 residues. Germline CDR1 SGDLS, CDR2 YYNGEE. The CDR3 DNA follows: TGTGCCAGCAGCGTAGCCGGGACTACCCCAGATACGCAGTATTTT. It codes for CASSVAGTTPDTQYF.

The chain combines TRBV6-6 with TRBJ2-7; D may be TRBD1 (5 bases). V lost 0 bases, J lost 6 bases, and 15 bases lay in between. This CDR3 comprises 15 residues. Germline V gene lookup returns CDR1 MNHNY and CDR2 SVGAGI (reference sequence). CDR3 loop: CASSYSGAGPGEQYF. CDR3 nucleotides: TGTGCCAGCAGTTACTCTGGGGCAGGGCCTGGCGAGCAGTACTTC.

V and J are TRBV12-5 and TRBJ1-3; no clear D gene. CDR3 length equals 13 residues. From germline, CDR1 is LGHNT and CDR2 FRNRAP. V lost 2 bases and J 2 bases, leaving 4 bases between the germline ends. CDR3 sequence: CASGLQAGNTIYF. The CDR3 DNA is TGTGCTAGTGGTTTGCAGGCTGGAAACACCATATATTTT.

The rearrangement joins TRBV9 to TRBJ2-1; perhaps TRBD2 as D (6 bases). Germline CDR1 is SGDLS and CDR2 is YYNGEE. The CDR3 loop spans 16 amino acids. V was shortened by 6 bases and J by 0 bases, with 16 bases between the two germline ends. In DNA, the CDR3 is TGTGCCAGCAACGTCGGGGCGGGACTCTCCTACAATGAGCAGTTCTTC. This encodes CASNVGAGLSYNEQFF.